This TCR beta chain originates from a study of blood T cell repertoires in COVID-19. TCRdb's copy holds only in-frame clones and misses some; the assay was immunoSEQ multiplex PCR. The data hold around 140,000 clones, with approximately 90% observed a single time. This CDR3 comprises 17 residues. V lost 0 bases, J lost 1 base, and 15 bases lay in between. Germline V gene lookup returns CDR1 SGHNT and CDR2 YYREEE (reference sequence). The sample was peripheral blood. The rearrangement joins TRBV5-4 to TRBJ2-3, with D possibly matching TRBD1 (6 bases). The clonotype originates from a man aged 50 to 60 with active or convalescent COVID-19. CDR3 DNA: TGTGCCAGCAGCTTGGTTGCCAGGGGAGCTGGCACAGATACGCAGTATTTT. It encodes CASSLVARGAGTDTQYF.